These 5 T cell receptor beta chains originate from one sample sequenced in a study of identifying expanded T cells in peripheral blood. TCRdb's table, derived via immunoSEQ multiplex PCR, lists solely in-frame clones and lacks some. The sample holds 75,000 to 90,000 clones, around 90% seen once. The material sequenced was blood. These receptors were taken from a person aged 18 to 75 in good health.

The CDR3 bases are TGTGCCAGCAGTGGGGGTGGGACCTCCTACGAGCAGTACTTC. Its protein product is CASSGGGTSYEQYF. The rearrangement joins TRBV6-1 to TRBJ2-7; the D call may be TRBD1 or TRBD2 (5 bases each). This CDR3 spans 14 amino acids. Trimming stripped 4 bases from V and 0 bases from J, with 10 bases between. Germline-derived CDR1 and CDR2 are MNHNS and SASEGT.

This rearrangement joins TRBV13 to TRBJ2-1, with 13 bases fitting TRBD2. The CDR3 length is 16 residues. The germline V gene has CDR1 PRHDT and CDR2 FYEKMQ (reference sequence). Trimming cost V 5 bases and J 4 bases; bases outside gene matches: 5. DNA of the CDR3: TGTGCCAGCAGCCCGGGGACTAGCGGGATTTACAATGAGCAGTTCTTC. Residues: CASSPGTSGIYNEQFF.

J is TRBJ2-7 and V is TRBV5-1; 7 bases agree with TRBD2. CDR1 and CDR2 from the germline V gene are SGHRS and YFSETQ. Trimming took 4 bases from V and 2 from J; bases not matched to a gene: 9. The CDR3 spans 15 residues. CDR3 protein: CASSGGEGFTYEQYF. The CDR3 DNA follows: TGCGCCAGCAGCGGCGGGGAGGGCTTTACCTACGAGCAGTACTTC.

The chain's CDR3 is CASSLAGTGNLYEQYF. DNA for the CDR3: TGCGCCAGCAGCTTGGCCGGGACAGGCAACCTCTACGAGCAGTACTTC. The chain employs TRBV5-1 and TRBJ2-7, with 8 bases identical to TRBD1. With 0 bases clipped from V and 3 bases from J, the junction kept 8 bases outside the gene matches. This CDR3 region has 16 residues. Germline V lookup: CDR1 SGHRS, CDR2 YFSETQ.

The chain employs TRBV30 and TRBJ2-3; 8 positions match TRBD2. The CDR3 contains 15 residues. The V gene's germline CDR1 is GTSNPN and CDR2 SVGIG (reference sequence). V lost 3 bases to trimming and J lost 3 bases; unmatched junction nucleotides: 8. DNA for the CDR3: TGTGCCTGGAGCCTACTAGCGGCAGGAACAGATACGCAGTATTTT. It specifies CAWSLLAAGTDTQYF.